This TCR beta chain is drawn from a study of radiation and T cells in renal cell carcinoma. Clones were read by immunoSEQ multiplex PCR, and TCRdb kept only the in-frame ones, dropping some. The table records about 140,000 clones, 80% to 90% of them present only once. As for time point: blood 4 weeks post-SBRT, at nephrectomy. Indicated treatment: 15 Gy SBRT to primary tumor, nephrectomy 4 weeks later. Nephrectomy followed 15 Gy stereotactic body radiation by 4 weeks. Clear cell pathology was present in this patient's renal cell carcinoma. The V gene end was trimmed by 1 base and the J gene end by 6 bases; junction bases not matched to a gene: 2. Germline V lookup: CDR1 KGHSH, CDR2 LQKENI. The CDR3 sequence is 13 residues long.

This specimen was blood, taken from a patient whose treatment included radiotherapy and nephrectomy. The chain carries TRBV18 and TRBJ1-2; 7 nucleotides match TRBD1. This receptor was identified in a woman aged 45-65 years with renal cell carcinoma. The CDR3 loop reads CASSPQTGDGYTF. The DNA for the CDR3 is TGTGCCAGCTCACCACAAACAGGGGATGGCTACACCTTC.